Below, 8 T cell receptor beta chains from the same sample are listed, as sequenced in a study of response to subunit inactivated influenza vaccine. Each CDR3 protein is one row after TCRdb ran MiXCR on the RT-PCR reads. The table has about 540,000 distinct CDR3 sequences, roughly a quarter seen once. The same sample was also used in a study of T cells expressing NK-cell markers. That paper notes: For TCR beta, cDNA was produced by 5'RACE template switching with UMIs.

The sample in question was CD4+ T cells sorted from PBMCs, obtained 11 to 12 days after vaccination. The receptors were sampled from a man in his fifties who received an inactivated influenza vaccine.

The rearrangement uses TRBV5-8 and TRBJ1-2, with a weak D call TRBD1 (5 bases). In germline, CDR1 is SGHTS, CDR2 YDEGEE. Trimming pared 6 bases from V and 4 bases from J, leaving 13 bases between. The CDR3 is 13 residues long. The CDR3 loop is CASTTGTGYGYTF. In nucleotides, the CDR3 is TGTGCCAGCACGACGGGGACGGGCTATGGCTACACCTTC.

The V and J genes are TRBV5-5 and TRBJ2-7, with 10 bases fitting TRBD2. V lost 3 bases, J lost 2 bases, and 8 bases stayed unmatched. The CDR3 runs 16 residues. Per germline, CDR1 SGHKS and CDR2 YYEKEE (reference sequence). The CDR3 DNA follows: TGTGCCAGCAGCTCAAGGACTAGCGGAACCACCTACGAGCAGTACTTC. Protein: CASSSRTSGTTYEQYF. Filled out from reference TRBV5-5 and TRBJ2-7, the complete variable domain reads DAGVTQSPTHLIKTRGQQVTLRCSPISGHKSVSWYQQVLGQGPQFIFQYYEKEERGRGNFPDRFSARQFPNYSSELNVNALLLGDSALYLCASSSRTSGTTYEQYFGPGTRLTVT.

This clonotype was counted between two and nine times. The chain joins TRBV20-1 to TRBJ1-1, with 7 bases aligning to TRBD1. V gave up 3 bases and J gave up 6 bases; unmatched junction bases: 4. The germline gives CDR1 DFQATT, CDR2 SNEGSKA (reference sequence). CDR3 length: 12 amino acids. CDR3 sequence reads: CSASRGRAEAFF. The CDR3 DNA reads as TGCAGTGCTAGCAGGGGGAGAGCTGAAGCTTTCTTT.

The chain couples TRBV7-9 to TRBJ1-1; 7 bases are a match to TRBD1. The CDR3 totals 15 residues. V shed 1 base and J 8 bases; nucleotides not matched to a gene: 10. Germline loops: CDR1 SEHNR, CDR2 FQNEAQ (reference sequence). DNA of the CDR3: TGTGCCAGCAGCTTAGTTCCCGACAGGGCTTTGGAAGCTTTCTTT. Protein product: CASSLVPDRALEAFF.

The V call is TRBV4-3, the J call TRBJ2-3, with 8 bases identical to TRBD2. The germline CDR1 and CDR2 sequences are LGHNA and YSLEER. The CDR3 totals 14 residues. Unmatched junction bases numbered 8, after V lost 8 bases and J lost 4 bases. In DNA form, the CDR3 reads TGCGCCAGCGGATCTAGCGGGCGGCCAGATACGCAGTATTTT. Amino acids: CASGSSGRPDTQYF.

This clonotype appeared a few times. The V and J genes are TRBV6-2 or TRBV6-3 and TRBJ1-5; 11 nucleotides line up with TRBD1. Trimming removed 6 bases from V and 1 base from J; junction bases left unmatched: 5. The V gene's germline CDR1 is MNHEY and CDR2 SVGEGT. CDR3 size: 16 residues. Written as DNA, the CDR3 is TGTGCCAGCAGACCCCGGGACAGGGGGAGCAATCAGCCCCAGCATTTT. This translates into CASRPRDRGSNQPQHF.

This CDR3 reads CASSQDMNQHF. The CDR3 region has the DNA TGTGCCAGCAGCCAGGACATGAATCAGCATTTT. The V gene is TRBV11-2, the J gene TRBJ1-5, with D perhaps TRBD1 (5 bases). This CDR3 has 11 residues. Germline V gives CDR1 SGHAT, CDR2 FQNNGV. The V gene lost 5 bases and the J gene lost 13 bases, with 12 bases spanning the gap.

The CDR3 region has the DNA TGTGCCAGCAGTTACGGGGCGGGACCGCCTGAAGCTTTCTTT. Translation gives CASSYGAGPPEAFF. The chain combines TRBV2 with TRBJ1-1; possibly TRBD1 for D (5 bases). The CDR3 spans 14 residues. V dropped 5 bases and J dropped 6 bases, with 16 bases sitting between them. Germline V gene data show CDR1 as SNHLY and CDR2 as FYNNEI.